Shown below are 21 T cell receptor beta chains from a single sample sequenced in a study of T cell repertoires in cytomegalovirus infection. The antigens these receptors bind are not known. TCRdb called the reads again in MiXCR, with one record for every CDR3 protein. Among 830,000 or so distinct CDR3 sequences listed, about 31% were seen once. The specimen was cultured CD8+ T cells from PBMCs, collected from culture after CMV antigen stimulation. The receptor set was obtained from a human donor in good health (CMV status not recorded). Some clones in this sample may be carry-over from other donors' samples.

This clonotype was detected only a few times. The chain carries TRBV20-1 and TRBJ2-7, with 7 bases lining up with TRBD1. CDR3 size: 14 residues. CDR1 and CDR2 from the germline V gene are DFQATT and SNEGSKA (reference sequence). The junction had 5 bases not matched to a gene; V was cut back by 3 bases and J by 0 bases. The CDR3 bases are TGCAGTGCTAGTACAGGGGCTTTCTCCTACGAGCAGTACTTC. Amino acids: CSASTGAFSYEQYF.

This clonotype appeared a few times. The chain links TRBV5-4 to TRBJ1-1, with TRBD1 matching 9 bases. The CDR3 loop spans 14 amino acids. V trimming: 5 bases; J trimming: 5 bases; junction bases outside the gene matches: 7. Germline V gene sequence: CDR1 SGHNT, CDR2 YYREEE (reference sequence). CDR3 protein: CASSTGTGRTEAFF. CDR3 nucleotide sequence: TGTGCCAGCAGTACCGGGACAGGGCGGACTGAAGCTTTCTTT.

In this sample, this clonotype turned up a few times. CDR3 loop: CASSRIVPGADNSPLHF. CDR3 nucleotide sequence: TGTGCCAGCAGCCGTATCGTTCCGGGGGCTGATAATTCACCCCTCCACTTT. The chain couples TRBV4-2 to TRBJ1-6, with TRBD1 as a possible D gene (6 bases). Germline V CDR1 and CDR2: LGHNA, YNFKEQ. V was pared by 4 bases and J by 5 bases, with 18 bases between. The CDR3 extends over 17 amino acids.

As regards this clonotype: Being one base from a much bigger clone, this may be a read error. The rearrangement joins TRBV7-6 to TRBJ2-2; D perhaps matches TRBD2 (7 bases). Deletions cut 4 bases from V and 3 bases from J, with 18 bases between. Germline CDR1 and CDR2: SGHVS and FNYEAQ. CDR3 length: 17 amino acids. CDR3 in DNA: TGTGCCAGCAGCTCCAAAAGGGGGGGCTGGTACACCGGGGAGCTGTTTTTT. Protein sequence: CASSSKRGGWYTGELFF.

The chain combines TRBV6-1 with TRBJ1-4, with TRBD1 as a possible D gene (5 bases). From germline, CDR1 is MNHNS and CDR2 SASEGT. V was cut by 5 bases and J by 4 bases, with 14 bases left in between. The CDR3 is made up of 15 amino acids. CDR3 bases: TGTGCCAGCAGTCCCTCGGGGGACCTTAATGAAAAACTGTTTTTT. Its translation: CASSPSGDLNEKLFF.

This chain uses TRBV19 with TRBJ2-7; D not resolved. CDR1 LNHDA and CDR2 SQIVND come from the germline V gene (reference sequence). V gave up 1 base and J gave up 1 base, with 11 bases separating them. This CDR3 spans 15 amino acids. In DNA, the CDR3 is TGTGCCAGTAGTATAGGGACCTTCGGGTCCTACGAGCAGTACTTC. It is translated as CASSIGTFGSYEQYF.

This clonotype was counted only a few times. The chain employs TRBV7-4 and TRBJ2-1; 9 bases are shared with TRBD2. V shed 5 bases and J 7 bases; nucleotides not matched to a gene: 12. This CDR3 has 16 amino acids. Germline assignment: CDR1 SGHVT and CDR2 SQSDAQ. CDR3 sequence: CASSRAAGGTYNEQFF. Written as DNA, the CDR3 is TGTGCCAGCAGCCGGGCCGCGGGGGGGACTTATAATGAGCAGTTCTTC.

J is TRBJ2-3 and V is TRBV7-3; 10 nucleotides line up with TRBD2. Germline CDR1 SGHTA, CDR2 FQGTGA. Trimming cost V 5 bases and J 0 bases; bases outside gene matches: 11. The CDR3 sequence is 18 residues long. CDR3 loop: CASSPPGTSVESTDTQYF. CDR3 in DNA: TGTGCCAGCAGCCCGCCCGGGACTAGCGTGGAGAGCACAGATACGCAGTATTTT. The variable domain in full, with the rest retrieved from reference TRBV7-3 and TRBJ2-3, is GAGVSQTPSNKVTEKGKYVELRCDPISGHTALYWYRQSLGQGPEFLIYFQGTGAADDSGLPNDRFFAVRPEGSVSTLKIQRTERGDSAVYLCASSPPGTSVESTDTQYFGPGTRLTVL.

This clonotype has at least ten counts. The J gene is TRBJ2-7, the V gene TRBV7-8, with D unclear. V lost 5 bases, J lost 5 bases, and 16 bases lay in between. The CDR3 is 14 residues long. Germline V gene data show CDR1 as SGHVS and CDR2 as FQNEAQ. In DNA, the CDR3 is TGTGCCAGCAGCCTAGGACCCAACCGGGACGAGCAGTACTTC. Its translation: CASSLGPNRDEQYF.

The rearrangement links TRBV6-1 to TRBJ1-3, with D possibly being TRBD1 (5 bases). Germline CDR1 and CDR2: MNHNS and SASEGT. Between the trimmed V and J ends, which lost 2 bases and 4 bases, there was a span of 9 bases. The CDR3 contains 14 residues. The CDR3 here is CASSEWGSGNTIYF. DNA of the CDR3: TGTGCCAGCAGTGAATGGGGGTCCGGAAACACCATATATTTT.

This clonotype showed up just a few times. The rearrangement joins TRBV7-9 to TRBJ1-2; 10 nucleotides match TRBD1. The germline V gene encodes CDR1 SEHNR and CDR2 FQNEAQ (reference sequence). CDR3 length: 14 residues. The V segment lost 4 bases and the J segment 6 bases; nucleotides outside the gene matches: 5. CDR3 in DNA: TGTGCCAGCAGCTGGGACAGGGGAGAGGATGGCTACACCTTC. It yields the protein CASSWDRGEDGYTF.

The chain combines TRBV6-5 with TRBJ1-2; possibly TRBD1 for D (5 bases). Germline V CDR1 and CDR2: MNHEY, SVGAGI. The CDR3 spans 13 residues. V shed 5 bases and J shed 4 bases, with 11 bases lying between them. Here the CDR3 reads CASSQGQVYGYTF. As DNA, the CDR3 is TGTGCCAGCAGTCAAGGACAAGTCTATGGCTACACCTTC.

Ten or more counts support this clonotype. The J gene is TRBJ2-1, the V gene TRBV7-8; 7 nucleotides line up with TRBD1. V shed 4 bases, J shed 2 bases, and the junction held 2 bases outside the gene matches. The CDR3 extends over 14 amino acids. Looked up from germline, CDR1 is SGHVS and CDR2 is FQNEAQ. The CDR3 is CASSSQGAYNEQFF. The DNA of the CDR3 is TGTGCCAGCAGCTCTCAGGGGGCCTACAATGAGCAGTTCTTC.

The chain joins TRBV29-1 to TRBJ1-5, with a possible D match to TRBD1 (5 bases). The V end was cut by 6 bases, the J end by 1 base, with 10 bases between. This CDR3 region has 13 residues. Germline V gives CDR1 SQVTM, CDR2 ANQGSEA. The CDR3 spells CSVRDGSNQPQHF. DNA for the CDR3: TGCAGCGTGAGGGACGGAAGCAATCAGCCCCAGCATTTT.

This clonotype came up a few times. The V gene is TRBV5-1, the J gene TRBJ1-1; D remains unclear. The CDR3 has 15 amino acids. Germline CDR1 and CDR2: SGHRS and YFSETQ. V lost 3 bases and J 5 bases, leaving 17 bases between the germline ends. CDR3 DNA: TGCGCCAGCAGCTCCTTGGAGCGGGCGCGGACTGAAGCTTTCTTT. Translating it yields CASSSLERARTEAFF.

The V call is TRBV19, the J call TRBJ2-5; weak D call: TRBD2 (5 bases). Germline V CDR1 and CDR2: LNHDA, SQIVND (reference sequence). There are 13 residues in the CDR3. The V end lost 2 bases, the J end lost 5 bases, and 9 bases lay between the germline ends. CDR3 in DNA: TGTGCCAGTAGTATACGGGGTTGGGAGACCCAGTACTTC. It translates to CASSIRGWETQYF.

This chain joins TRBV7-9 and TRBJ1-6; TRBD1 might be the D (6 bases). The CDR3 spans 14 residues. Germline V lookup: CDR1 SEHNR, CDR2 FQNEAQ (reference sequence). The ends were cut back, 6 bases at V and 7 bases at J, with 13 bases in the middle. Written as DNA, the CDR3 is TGTGCCAGCAGAGGGGCAGGGGCCAATTCACCCCTCCACTTT. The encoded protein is CASRGAGANSPLHF.

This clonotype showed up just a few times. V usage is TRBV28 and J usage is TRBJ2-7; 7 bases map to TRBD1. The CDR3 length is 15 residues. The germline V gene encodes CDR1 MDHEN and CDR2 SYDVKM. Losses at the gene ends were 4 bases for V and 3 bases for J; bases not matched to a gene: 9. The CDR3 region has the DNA TGTGCCAGCAGTTCCCGCCGGACAGGCTACTACGAGCAGTACGTC. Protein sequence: CASSSRRTGYYEQYV.

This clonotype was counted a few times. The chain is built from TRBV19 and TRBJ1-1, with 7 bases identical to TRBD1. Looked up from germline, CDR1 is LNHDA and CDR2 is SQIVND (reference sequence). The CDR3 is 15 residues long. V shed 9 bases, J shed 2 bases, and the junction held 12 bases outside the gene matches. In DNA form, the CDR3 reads TGTGCCAGCCGACAGGGTTTCTGGGACAACACTGAAGCTTTCTTT. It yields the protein CASRQGFWDNTEAFF.

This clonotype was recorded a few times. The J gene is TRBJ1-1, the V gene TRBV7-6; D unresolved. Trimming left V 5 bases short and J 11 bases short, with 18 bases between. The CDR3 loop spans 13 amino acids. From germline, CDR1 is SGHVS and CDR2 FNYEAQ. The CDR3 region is CASSPSGFRSAFF. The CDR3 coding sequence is TGTGCCAGCAGCCCCTCCGGGTTTCGGAGCGCTTTCTTT.

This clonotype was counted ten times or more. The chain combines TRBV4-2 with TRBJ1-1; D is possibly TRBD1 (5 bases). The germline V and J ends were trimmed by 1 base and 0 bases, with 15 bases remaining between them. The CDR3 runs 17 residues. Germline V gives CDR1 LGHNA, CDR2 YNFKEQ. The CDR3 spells CASSQAHGTPMNTEAFF. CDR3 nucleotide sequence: TGTGCCAGCAGCCAAGCCCACGGGACTCCAATGAACACTGAAGCTTTCTTT.